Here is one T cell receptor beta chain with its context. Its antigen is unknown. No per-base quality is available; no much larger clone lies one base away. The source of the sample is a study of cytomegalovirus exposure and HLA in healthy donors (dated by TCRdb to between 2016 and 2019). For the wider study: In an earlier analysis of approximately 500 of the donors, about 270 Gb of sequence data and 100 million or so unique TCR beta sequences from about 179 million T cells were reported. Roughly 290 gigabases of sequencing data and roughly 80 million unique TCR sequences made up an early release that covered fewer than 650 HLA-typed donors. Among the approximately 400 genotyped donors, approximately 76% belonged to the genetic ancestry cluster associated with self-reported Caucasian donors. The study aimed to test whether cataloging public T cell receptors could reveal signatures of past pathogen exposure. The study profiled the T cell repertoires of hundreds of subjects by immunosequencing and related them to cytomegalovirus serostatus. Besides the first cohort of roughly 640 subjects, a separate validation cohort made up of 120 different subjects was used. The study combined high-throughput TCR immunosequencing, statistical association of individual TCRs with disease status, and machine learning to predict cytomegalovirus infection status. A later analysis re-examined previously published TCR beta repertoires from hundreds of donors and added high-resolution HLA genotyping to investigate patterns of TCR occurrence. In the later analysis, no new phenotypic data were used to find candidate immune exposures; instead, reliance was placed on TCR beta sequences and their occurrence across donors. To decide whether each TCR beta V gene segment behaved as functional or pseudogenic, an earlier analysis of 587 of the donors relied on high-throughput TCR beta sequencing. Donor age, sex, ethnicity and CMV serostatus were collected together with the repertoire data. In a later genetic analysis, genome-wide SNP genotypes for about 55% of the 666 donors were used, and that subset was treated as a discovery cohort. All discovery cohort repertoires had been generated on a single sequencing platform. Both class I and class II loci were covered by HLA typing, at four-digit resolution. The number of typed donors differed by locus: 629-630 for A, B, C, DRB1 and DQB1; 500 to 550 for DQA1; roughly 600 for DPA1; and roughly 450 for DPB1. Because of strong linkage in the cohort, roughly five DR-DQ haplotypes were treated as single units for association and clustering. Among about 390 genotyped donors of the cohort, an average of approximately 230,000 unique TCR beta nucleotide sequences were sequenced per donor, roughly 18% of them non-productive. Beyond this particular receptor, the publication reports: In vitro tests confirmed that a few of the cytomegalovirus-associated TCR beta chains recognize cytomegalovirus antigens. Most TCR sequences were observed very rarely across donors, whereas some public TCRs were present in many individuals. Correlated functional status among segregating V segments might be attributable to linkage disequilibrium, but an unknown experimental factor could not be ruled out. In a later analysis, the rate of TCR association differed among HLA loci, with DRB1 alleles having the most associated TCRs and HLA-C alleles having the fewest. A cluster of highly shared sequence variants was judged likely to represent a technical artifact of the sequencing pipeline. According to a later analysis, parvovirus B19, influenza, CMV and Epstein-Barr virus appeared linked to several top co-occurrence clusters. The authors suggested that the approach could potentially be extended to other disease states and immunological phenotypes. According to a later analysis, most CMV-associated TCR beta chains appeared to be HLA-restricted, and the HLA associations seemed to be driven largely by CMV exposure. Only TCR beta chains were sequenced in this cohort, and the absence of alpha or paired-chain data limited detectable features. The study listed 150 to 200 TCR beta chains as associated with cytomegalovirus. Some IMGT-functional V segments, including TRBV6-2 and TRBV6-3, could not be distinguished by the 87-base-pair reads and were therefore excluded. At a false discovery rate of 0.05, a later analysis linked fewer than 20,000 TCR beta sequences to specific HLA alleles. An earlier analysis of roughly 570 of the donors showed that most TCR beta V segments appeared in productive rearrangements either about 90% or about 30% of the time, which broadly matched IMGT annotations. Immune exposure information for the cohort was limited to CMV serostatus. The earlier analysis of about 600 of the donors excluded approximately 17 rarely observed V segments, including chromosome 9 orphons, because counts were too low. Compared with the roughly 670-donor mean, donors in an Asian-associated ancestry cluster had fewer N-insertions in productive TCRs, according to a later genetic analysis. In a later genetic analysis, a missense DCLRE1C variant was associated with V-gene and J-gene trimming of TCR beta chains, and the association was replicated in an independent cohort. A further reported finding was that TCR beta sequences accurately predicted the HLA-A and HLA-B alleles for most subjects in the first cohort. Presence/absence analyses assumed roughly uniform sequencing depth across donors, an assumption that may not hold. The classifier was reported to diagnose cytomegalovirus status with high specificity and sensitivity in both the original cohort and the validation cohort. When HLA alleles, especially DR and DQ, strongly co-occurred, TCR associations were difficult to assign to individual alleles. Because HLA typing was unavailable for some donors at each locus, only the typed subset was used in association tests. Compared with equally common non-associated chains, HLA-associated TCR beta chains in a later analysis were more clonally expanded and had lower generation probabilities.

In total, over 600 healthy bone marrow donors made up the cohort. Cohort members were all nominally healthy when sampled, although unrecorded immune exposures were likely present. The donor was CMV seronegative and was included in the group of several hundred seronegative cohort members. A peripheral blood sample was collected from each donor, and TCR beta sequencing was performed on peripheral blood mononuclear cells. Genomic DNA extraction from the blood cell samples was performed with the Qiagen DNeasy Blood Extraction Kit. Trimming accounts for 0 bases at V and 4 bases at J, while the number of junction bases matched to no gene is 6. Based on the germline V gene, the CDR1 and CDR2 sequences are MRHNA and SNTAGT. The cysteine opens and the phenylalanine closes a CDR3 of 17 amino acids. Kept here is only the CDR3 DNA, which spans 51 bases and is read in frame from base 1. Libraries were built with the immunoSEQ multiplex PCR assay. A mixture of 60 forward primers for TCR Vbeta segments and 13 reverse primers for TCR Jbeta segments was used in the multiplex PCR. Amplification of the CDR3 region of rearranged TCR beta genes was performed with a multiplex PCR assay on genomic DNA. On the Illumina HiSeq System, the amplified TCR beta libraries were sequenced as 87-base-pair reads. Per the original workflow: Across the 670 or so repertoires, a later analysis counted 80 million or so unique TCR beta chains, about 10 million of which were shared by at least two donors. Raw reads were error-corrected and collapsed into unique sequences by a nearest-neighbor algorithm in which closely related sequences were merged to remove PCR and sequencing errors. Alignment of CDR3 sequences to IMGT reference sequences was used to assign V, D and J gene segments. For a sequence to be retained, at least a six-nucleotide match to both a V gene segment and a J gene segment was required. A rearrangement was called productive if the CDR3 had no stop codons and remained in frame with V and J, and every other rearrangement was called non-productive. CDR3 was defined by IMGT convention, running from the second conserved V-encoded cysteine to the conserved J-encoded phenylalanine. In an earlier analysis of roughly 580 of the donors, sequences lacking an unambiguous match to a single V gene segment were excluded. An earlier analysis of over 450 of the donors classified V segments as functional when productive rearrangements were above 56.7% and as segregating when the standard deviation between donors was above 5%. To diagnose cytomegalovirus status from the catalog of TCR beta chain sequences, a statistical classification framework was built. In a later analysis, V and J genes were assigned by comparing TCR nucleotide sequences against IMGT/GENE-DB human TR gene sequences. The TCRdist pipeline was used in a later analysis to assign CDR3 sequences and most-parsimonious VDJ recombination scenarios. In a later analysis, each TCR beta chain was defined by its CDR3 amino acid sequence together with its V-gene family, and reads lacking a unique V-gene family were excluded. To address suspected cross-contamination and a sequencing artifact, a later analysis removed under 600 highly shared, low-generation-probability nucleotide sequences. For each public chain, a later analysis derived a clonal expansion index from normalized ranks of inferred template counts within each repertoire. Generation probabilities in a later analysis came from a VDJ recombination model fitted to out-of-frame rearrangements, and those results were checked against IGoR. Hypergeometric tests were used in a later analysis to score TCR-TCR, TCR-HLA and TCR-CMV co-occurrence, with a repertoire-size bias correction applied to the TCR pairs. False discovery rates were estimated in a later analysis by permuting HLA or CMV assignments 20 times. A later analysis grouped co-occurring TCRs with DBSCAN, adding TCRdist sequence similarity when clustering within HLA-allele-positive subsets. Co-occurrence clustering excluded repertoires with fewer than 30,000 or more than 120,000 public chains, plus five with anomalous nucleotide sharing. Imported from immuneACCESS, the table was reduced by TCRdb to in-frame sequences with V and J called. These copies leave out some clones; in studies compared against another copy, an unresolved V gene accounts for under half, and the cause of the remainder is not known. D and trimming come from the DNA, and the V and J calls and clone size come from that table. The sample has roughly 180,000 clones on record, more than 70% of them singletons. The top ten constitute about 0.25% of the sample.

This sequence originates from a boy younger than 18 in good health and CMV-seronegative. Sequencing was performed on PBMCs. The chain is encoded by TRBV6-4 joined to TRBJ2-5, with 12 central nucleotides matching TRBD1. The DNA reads TGTGCCAGCAGTGACTCGATGGGACAGGGGGCAGGAGAGACCCAGTACTTC. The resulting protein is CASSDSMGQGAGETQYF.